Shown below are 3 T cell receptor beta chains from a single sample sequenced in a study of identifying expanded T cells in peripheral blood. The protocol was immunoSEQ multiplex PCR, while the TCRdb copy is restricted to in-frame clones and leaves out a portion. This table holds fewer than 55,000 clones, approximately 79% found once. The material sequenced was blood. The receptors shown here come from a person aged 18 to 70 in good health.

The chain joins TRBV11-2 to TRBJ2-5; D is unresolved. This CDR3 comprises 14 residues. V dropped 4 bases and J dropped 5 bases, with 14 bases sitting between them. CDR1 and CDR2 from the germline V gene are SGHAT and FQNNGV. The CDR3 DNA follows: TGTGCCAGCAGCTACCTCGGCCCGACGGAGACCCAGTACTTC. It encodes CASSYLGPTETQYF. Complete variable domain (other parts from reference TRBV11-2 and TRBJ2-5): EAGVAQSPRYKIIEKRQSVAFWCNPISGHATLYWYQQILGQGPKLLIQFQNNGVVDDSQLPKDRFSAERLKGVDSTLKIQPAKLEDSAVYLCASSYLGPTETQYFGPGTRLLVL.

As concerns this clone: This clone may be a read error of a much larger clone one base away. The V and J genes are TRBV23-1 and TRBJ1-1; D not resolved. TRBV23-1 is given ORF status, its function remaining uncertain. V was trimmed by 6 bases and J by 2 bases, leaving 10 bases between them. The CDR3 spans 13 residues. The CDR3 coding sequence is TGCGCCAGCAGCCCAAACAGAAACACTGAAGCTTTCTTT. It encodes CASSPNRNTEAFF.

This chain uses TRBV5-1 with TRBJ2-2; D unresolved. Trimming removed 0 bases at V and 2 bases at J, with 5 bases between. Germline loops: CDR1 SGHRS, CDR2 YFSETQ. This CDR3 has 14 residues. CDR3 in amino acids: CASSLASNTGELFF. CDR3 DNA: TGCGCCAGCAGCTTGGCCAGCAACACCGGGGAGCTGTTTTTT.